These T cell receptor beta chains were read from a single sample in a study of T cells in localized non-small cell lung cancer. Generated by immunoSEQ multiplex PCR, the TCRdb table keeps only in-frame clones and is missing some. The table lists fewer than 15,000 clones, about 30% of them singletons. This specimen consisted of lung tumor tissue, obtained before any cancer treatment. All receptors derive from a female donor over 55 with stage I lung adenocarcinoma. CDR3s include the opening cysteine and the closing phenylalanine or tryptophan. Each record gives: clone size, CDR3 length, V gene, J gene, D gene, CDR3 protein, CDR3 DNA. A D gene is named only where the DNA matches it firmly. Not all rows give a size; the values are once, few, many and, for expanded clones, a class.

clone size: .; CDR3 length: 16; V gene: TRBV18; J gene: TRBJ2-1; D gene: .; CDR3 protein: CASSPPRAGTYNEQFF; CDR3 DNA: TGTGCCAGCTCACCACCGAGGGCGGGAACCTACAATGAGCAGTTCTTC
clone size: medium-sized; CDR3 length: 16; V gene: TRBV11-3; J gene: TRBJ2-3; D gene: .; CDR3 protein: CASSLPGGQNTDTQYF; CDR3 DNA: TGTGCCAGCAGCTTACCAGGAGGACAAAACACAGATACGCAGTATTTT
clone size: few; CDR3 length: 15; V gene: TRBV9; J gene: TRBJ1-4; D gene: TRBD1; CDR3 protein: CASTPNVGTAEKLFF; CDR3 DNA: TGTGCCAGCACTCCTAATGTGGGGACAGCTGAAAAACTGTTTTTT
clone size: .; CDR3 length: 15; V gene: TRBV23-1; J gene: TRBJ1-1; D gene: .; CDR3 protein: CASSQEATWNTEAFF; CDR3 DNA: TGCGCCAGCAGCCAAGAGGCTACCTGGAACACTGAAGCTTTCTTT
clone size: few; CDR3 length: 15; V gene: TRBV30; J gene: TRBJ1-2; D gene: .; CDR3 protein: CAWSVPGSRGYGYTF; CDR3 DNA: TGTGCCTGGAGTGTACCAGGTTCACGAGGCTATGGCTACACCTTC
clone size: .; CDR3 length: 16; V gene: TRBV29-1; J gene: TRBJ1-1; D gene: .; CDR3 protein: CSVPITTWDPFGEAFF; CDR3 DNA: TGCAGCGTTCCCATAACGACCTGGGATCCTTTCGGTGAAGCTTTCTTT
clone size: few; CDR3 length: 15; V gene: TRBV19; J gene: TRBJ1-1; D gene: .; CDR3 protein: CASSLDLGWASEAFF; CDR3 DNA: TGTGCCAGTAGTCTAGACTTGGGGTGGGCCAGTGAAGCTTTCTTT
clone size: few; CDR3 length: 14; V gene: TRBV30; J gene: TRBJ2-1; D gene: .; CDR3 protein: CAWGFGVGYNEQFF; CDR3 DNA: TGTGCCTGGGGATTCGGTGTGGGCTACAATGAGCAGTTCTTC
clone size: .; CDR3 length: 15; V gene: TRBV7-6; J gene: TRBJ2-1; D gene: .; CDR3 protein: CASSYGDSSYNEQFF; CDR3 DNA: TGTGCCAGCAGCTATGGAGATAGCTCCTACAATGAGCAGTTCTTC
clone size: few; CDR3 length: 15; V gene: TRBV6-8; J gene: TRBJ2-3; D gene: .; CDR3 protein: CASSVDRTSTDTQYF; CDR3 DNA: TGTGCCAGCAGTGTCGACAGGACTAGCACAGATACGCAGTATTTT
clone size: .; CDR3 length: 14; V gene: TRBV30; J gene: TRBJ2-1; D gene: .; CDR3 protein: CAWSVSVSYNEQFF; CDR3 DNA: TGTGCCTGGAGTGTAAGCGTTTCCTACAATGAGCAGTTCTTC
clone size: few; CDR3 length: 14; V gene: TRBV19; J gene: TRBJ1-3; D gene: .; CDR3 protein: CASSPQGTGNTIYF; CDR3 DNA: TGTGCCAGTAGTCCACAGGGAACTGGAAACACCATATATTTT
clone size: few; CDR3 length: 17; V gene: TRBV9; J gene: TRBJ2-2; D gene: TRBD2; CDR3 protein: CASSVVSGGPRTGELFF; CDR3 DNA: TGTGCCAGCAGCGTAGTGTCGGGAGGGCCTCGCACCGGGGAGCTGTTTTTT
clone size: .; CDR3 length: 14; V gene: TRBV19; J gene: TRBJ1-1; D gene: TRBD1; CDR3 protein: CASSRSTGDFAAFF; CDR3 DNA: TGTGCCAGTAGTAGATCGACAGGGGATTTTGCAGCTTTCTTT
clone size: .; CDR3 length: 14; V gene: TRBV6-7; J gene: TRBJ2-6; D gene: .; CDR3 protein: CANHNISGANVLTF; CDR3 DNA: TGTGCCAACCACAATATATCTGGGGCCAACGTCCTGACTTTC
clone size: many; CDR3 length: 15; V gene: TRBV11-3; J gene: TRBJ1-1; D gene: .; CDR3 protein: CASSWGGGVNTEAFF; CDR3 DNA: TGTGCCAGCAGCTGGGGTGGAGGGGTGAACACTGAAGCTTTCTTT
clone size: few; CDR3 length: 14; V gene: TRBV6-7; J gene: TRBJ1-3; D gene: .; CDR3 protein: CASSYGTEGNTIYF; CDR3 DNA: TGTGCCAGCAGTTACGGGACGGAGGGAAACACCATATATTTT
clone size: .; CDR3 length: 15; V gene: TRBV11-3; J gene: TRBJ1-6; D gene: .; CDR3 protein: CASSLDRPGRSPLHF; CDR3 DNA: TGTGCCAGCAGCTTAGACAGGCCTGGGCGGTCACCCCTCCACTTT
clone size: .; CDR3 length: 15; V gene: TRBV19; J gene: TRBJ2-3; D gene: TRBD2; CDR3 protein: CASSISRGGTDTQYF; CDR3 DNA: TGTGCCAGTAGTATATCACGGGGGGGAACAGATACGCAGTATTTT
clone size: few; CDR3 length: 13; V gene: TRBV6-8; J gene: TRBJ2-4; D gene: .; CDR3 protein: CASNSDQGGIQYF; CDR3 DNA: TGTGCCAGCAATTCTGACCAGGGCGGCATTCAGTACTTC
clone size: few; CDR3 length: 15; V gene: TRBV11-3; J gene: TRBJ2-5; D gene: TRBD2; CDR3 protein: CASSFGTTNLETQYF; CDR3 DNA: TGTGCCAGCAGCTTCGGGACTACTAATTTGGAGACCCAGTACTTC
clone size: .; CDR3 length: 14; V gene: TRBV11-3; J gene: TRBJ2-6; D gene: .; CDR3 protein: CASSTTAQGNVLTF; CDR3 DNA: TGTGCCAGCAGCACCACCGCACAAGGGAACGTCCTGACTTTC
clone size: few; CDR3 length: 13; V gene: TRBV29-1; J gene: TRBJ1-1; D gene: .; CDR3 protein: CSVEVGGNTEAFF; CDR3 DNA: TGCAGCGTTGAAGTCGGGGGAAACACTGAAGCTTTCTTT
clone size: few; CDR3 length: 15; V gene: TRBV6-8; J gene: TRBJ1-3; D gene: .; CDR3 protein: CASSASGKAGNTIYF; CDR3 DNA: TGTGCCAGCAGTGCCTCAGGGAAGGCTGGAAACACCATATATTTT
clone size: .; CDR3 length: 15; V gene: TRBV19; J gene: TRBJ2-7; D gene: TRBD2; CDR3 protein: CASSIGRGNSYEQYF; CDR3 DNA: TGTGCCAGTAGTATAGGGCGGGGGAACTCCTACGAGCAGTACTTC
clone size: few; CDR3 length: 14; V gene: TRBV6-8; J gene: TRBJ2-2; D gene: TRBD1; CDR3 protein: CAAGGTGGTGELFF; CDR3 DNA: TGTGCCGCGGGAGGGACAGGGGGTACCGGGGAGCTGTTTTTT
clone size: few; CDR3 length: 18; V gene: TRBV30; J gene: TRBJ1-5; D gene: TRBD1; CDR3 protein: CAWSSPTRGPYSNQPQHF; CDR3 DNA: TGTGCCTGGAGTTCTCCTACCAGGGGGCCGTATAGCAATCAGCCCCAGCATTTT
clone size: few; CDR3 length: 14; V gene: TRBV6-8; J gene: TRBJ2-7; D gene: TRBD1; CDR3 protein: CASSGQGGRGEQYF; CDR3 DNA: TGTGCCAGCAGTGGACAGGGGGGACGGGGCGAGCAGTACTTC
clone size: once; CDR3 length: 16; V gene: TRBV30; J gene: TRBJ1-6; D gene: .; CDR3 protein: CAWSVSQGSYNSPLHF; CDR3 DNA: TGTGCCTGGAGTGTGTCGCAGGGCTCCTATAATTCACCCCTCCACTTT
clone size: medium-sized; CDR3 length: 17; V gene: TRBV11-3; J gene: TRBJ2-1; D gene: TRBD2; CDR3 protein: CASSLAFETSGRDEQFF; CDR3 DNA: TGTGCCAGCAGCTTGGCCTTCGAGACTAGCGGGAGAGATGAGCAGTTCTTC
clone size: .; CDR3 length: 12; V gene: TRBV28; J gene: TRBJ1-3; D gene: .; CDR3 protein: CASSLFSDTIYF; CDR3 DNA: TGTGCCAGCAGTTTATTTTCGGACACCATATATTTT
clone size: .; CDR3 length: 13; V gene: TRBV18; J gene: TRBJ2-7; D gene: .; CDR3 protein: CASSRPSSYEQYF; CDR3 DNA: TGTGCCAGCTCACGACCCAGCTCCTACGAGCAGTACTTC